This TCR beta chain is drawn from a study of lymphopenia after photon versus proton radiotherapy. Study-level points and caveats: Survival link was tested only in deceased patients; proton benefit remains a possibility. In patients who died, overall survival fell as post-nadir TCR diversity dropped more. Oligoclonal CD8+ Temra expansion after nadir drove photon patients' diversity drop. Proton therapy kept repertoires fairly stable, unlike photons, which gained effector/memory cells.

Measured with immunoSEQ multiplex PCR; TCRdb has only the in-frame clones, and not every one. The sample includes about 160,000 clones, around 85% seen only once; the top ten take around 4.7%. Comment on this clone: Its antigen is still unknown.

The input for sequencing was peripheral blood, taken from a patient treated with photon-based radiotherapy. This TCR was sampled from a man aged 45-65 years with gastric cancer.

CDR3 sequence reads: CASSFWGLSSGANVLTF. The CDR3 region has the DNA TGTGCCAGCAGTTTCTGGGGGTTGAGCTCTGGGGCCAACGTCCTGACTTTC. The chain carries TRBV28 and TRBJ2-6; D tentatively reads TRBD1 or TRBD2 (5 bases each). Germline V gene lookup returns CDR1 MDHEN and CDR2 SYDVKM. The CDR3 covers 17 residues. Trimming stripped 3 bases from V and 0 bases from J, with 12 bases between.